The 21 T cell receptor beta chains listed next were all sequenced from one sample in a study of post-analysis software for immune sequencing data. Sequencing libraries made from TCR beta cDNA carried unique molecular identifiers. A single record per CDR3 protein comes from TCRdb applying MiXCR to the PCR reads. The data show over 150,000 distinct CDR3 sequences, about 37% seen once. Source: blood, taken after autologous hematopoietic stem cell transplantation. The receptor set was obtained from a girl aged 10 to 17 with multiple sclerosis.

There are many counts of this clonotype. The chain links TRBV7-3 to TRBJ2-3; D is unresolved. The CDR3 spans 13 residues. The V end lost 5 bases, the J end lost 2 bases, and 8 bases lay between the germline ends. Per the germline V gene, CDR1 is SGHTA and CDR2 is FQGTGA. Written as DNA, the CDR3 is TGTGCCAGCAGCCCGACCCTCACAGATACGCAGTATTTT. It specifies CASSPTLTDTQYF. Combining the CDR3 with reference TRBV7-3 and TRBJ2-3 gives the whole variable domain GAGVSQTPSNKVTEKGKYVELRCDPISGHTALYWYRQSLGQGPEFLIYFQGTGAADDSGLPNDRFFAVRPEGSVSTLKIQRTERGDSAVYLCASSPTLTDTQYFGPGTRLTVL.

On this clonotype itself: This sequence may be a read error, since a much larger clone differs from it by one base. This chain connects TRBV6-1 to TRBJ2-7, with D possibly matching TRBD2 (6 bases). Germline-derived CDR1 and CDR2 are MNHNS and SASEGT. The CDR3 contains 15 residues. V was trimmed by 4 bases and J by 2 bases, leaving 15 bases between them. Here the CDR3 DNA reads TGTGCCAGCAGTGGGCACTATAGCGGACCCTACGAGCAGTACTTC. It encodes CASSGHYSGPYEQYF.

The rearrangement joins TRBV3-1 to TRBJ2-1; 7 nucleotides line up with TRBD2. The CDR3 consists of 16 residues. CDR1 LGHDT and CDR2 YNNKEL come from the germline V gene (reference sequence). V was clipped by 1 base and J by 0 bases; unmatched bases: 3. The CDR3 region has the DNA TGTGCCAGCAGCCAAGGCTGGGGGGGCTCCTACAATGAGCAGTTCTTC. It yields the protein CASSQGWGGSYNEQFF.

The chain employs TRBV11-2 and TRBJ1-1; no definite D call. V was shortened by 2 bases and J by 7 bases, with 8 bases between the two germline ends. Germline CDR1 is SGHAT and CDR2 is FQNNGV. The CDR3 length is 12 residues. This CDR3 reads CASSLFGSEAFF. As DNA, the CDR3 is TGTGCCAGCAGCTTATTTGGTAGTGAAGCTTTCTTT.

Points on this clonotype: A much larger clone is a single base away; this may be a read error. The CDR3 protein is CGAGGDGLDTQYF. The CDR3 region has the DNA TGCGGTGCTGGGGGAGATGGGTTAGATACGCAGTATTTT. The V and J genes are TRBV20-1 and TRBJ2-3, with D perhaps given as TRBD1 or TRBD2 (5 bases each). This CDR3 is built from 13 residues. Germline V CDR1 and CDR2: DFQATT, SNEGSKA (reference sequence).

The chain carries TRBV6-1 and TRBJ2-5; perhaps D is TRBD1 or TRBD2 (7 bases each). The J call is in doubt because the DNA end fits TRBJ2-7 better. Germline V gene sequence: CDR1 MNHNS, CDR2 SASEGT. This CDR3 is built from 15 residues. This chain's CDR3 is CASTRTDRDYYEQYF. CDR3 nucleotide sequence: TGTGCCAGCACTAGAACTGACAGGGACTACTACGAGCAGTACTTC.

The table lists this clonotype with a few counts. The chain joins TRBV27 to TRBJ2-5; 12 bases agree with TRBD2. Germline V gene lookup returns CDR1 MNHEY and CDR2 SMNVEV (reference sequence). With V trimmed by 6 bases and J by 4 bases, 6 bases remained unmatched. The CDR3 runs to 15 residues. DNA of the CDR3: TGTGCCAGCAGCCTAGCGGGAGGGCTGCCAGAGACCCAGTACTTC. Protein: CASSLAGGLPETQYF.

This chain uses TRBV21-1 with TRBJ2-5; whether TRBD2, the table's D call, matches the DNA was not checked. TRBV21-1 is a recognized pseudogene. The CDR3 runs to 19 residues. As DNA, the CDR3 is TGTGCCAGCAGCAAAGAAGCTAGCGGGAGGGCCAACGGTTGGGAGACCCAGTACTTC. It specifies CASSKEASGRANGWETQYF.

The chain links TRBV30 to TRBJ2-3; D is possibly TRBD2 (6 bases). CDR1 and CDR2 (germline): GTSNPN, SVGIG (reference sequence). V gave up 2 bases and J gave up 4 bases, with 10 bases separating them. The CDR3 extends over 13 amino acids. CDR3 DNA: TGTGCCTGGAGTAAGTCGGGAGCAGATACGCAGTATTTT. Residues: CAWSKSGADTQYF.

J is TRBJ2-3 and V is TRBV12-3 or TRBV12-4; D unclear. V was shortened by 1 base and J by 5 bases, with 7 bases between the two germline ends. This CDR3 has 13 amino acids. The CDR3 loop reads CASSLGTVDTQYF. For the CDR3, the DNA is TGTGCCAGCAGTTTAGGCACGGTAGATACGCAGTATTTT.

This clonotype came up many times. J is TRBJ2-5 and V is TRBV10-3, with 13 bases identical to TRBD2. The ends lost 6 bases at V and 2 bases at J; junction bases unmatched: 3. The CDR3 spans 15 residues. Germline V gene sequence: CDR1 ENHRY, CDR2 SYGVKD. Here the CDR3 DNA reads TGTGCCATCAGCGGGACTAGCGGGGAGCAAGAGACCCAGTACTTC. This sequence encodes CAISGTSGEQETQYF.

Ten or more counts support this clonotype. This chain links TRBV24-1 with TRBJ1-5, with 8 bases lining up with TRBD1. There are 13 residues in the CDR3. After removal of 4 bases from V and 9 bases from J, the junction contained 4 bases not matched to a gene. Germline CDR1 and CDR2: KGHDR and SFDVKD. The CDR3 DNA reads as TGTGCCACCAGTGACAGGGGGCTGGGGCCCCAGCATTTT. Translation gives CATSDRGLGPQHF.

The rearrangement links TRBV6-1 to TRBJ1-1; 7 nucleotides match TRBD1. CDR3 length equals 14 residues. V lost 6 bases to trimming and J lost 3 bases; unmatched junction nucleotides: 7. Per germline, CDR1 MNHNS and CDR2 SASEGT. CDR3 in DNA: TGTGCCAGCAGGACGACAGGGAGGGACACTGAAGCTTTCTTT. It encodes CASRTTGRDTEAFF.

This chain links TRBV4-1 with TRBJ2-1, with 10 bases fitting TRBD2. Losses at the gene ends were 3 bases for V and 14 bases for J; bases not matched to a gene: 22. The CDR3 sequence is 18 residues long. The germline gives CDR1 MGHRA, CDR2 YSYEKL. CDR3 loop: CASSHPWGLGLAHTKEFF. CDR3 DNA: TGCGCCAGCAGCCATCCATGGGGGTTGGGACTAGCGCACACGAAGGAGTTCTTC.

This clonotype was found once. This may be a read error: a much more frequent sequence differs by one nucleotide. The chain couples TRBV5-1 to TRBJ2-1, with TRBD2 matching over 7 bases. Germline values: CDR1 SGHRS, CDR2 YFSETQ. CDR3 length equals 15 residues. Here the CDR3 reads CVSSLVAGAYNEQFF. CDR3 DNA: TGCGTCAGCAGCTTGGTCGCGGGAGCCTACAATGAGCAGTTCTTC. Full variable domain (outside the CDR3, taken from reference TRBV5-1 and TRBJ2-1): KAGVTQTPRYLIKTRGQQVTLSCSPISGHRSVSWYQQTPGQGLQFLFEYFSETQRNKGNFPGRFSGRQFSNSRSEMNVSTLELGDSALYLCVSSLVAGAYNEQFFGPGTRLTVL.

This sequence joins TRBV5-1 and TRBJ2-5; D is possibly TRBD1 or TRBD2 (6 bases each). The CDR3 runs to 14 residues. The V end lost 0 bases, the J end lost 5 bases, and 11 bases lay between the germline ends. Germline V lookup: CDR1 SGHRS, CDR2 YFSETQ. The CDR3 DNA reads TGCGCCAGCAGCTTGGAGTGGAGGGGGGAGACCCAGTACTTC. Translation: CASSLEWRGETQYF. The entire variable domain, with the rest obtained from reference TRBV5-1 and TRBJ2-5, is as follows: KAGVTQTPRYLIKTRGQQVTLSCSPISGHRSVSWYQQTPGQGLQFLFEYFSETQRNKGNFPGRFSGRQFSNSRSEMNVSTLELGDSALYLCASSLEWRGETQYFGPGTRLLVL.

There are a few counts of this clonotype. CDR3 sequence reads: CASSSGQGVGEQYF. CDR3 DNA: TGCGCCAGCAGCTCCGGACAGGGGGTTGGCGAGCAGTACTTC. The chain is built from TRBV5-1 and TRBJ2-7; the match to TRBD1 covers 10 bases. The V gene end was trimmed by 3 bases and the J gene end by 6 bases; junction bases not matched to a gene: 6. Looked up from germline, CDR1 is SGHRS and CDR2 is YFSETQ. The CDR3 is 14 amino acids.

The rearrangement links TRBV6-1 to TRBJ2-3; D is undetermined. V was pared by 10 bases and J by 3 bases, with 14 bases between. Per the germline V gene, CDR1 is MNHNS and CDR2 is SASEGT. The CDR3 covers 13 residues. The CDR3 DNA reads as TGTGCCACCGGAGCCCCCATAACAGATACGCAGTATTTT. The encoded protein is CATGAPITDTQYF.

This clonotype was detected once. This chain joins TRBV5-1 and TRBJ2-1, with 13 bases that match TRBD2. Germline lookup yields CDR1 SGHRS and CDR2 YFSETQ. After removal of 0 bases from V and 0 bases from J, the junction contained 6 bases not matched to a gene. The CDR3 consists of 19 residues. The CDR3 DNA sequence: TGCGCCAGCAGCTTGGAGGGACTAGCGGGACCCTTCTCCTACAATGAGCAGTTCTTC. Residues: CASSLEGLAGPFSYNEQFF.

Of note for this clonotype: One junction end disagrees with the germline gene, perhaps due to a read error. The rearrangement joins TRBV7-2 to TRBJ1-4, with a tentative D call TRBD1 (5 bases). Germline loops: CDR1 SGHTA, CDR2 FQGNSA. This CDR3 is 15 amino acids long. The CDR3 sequence: CASSFGGRENEKRFF. The CDR3 nucleotides are TGTGCCAGCAGCTTTGGGGGACGGGAGAATGAAAAACGGTTTTTT.

CDR3 DNA: TGTGCCAGCAGCCAAGCACCGGCCACCGGGGAGCTGTTTTTT. This codes for CASSQAPATGELFF. The rearrangement uses TRBV3-1 and TRBJ2-2; D ambiguous. CDR1 and CDR2 from the germline V gene are LGHDT and YNNKEL (reference sequence). Deletions cut 1 base from V and 4 bases from J, with 7 bases between. CDR3 size: 14 residues.